This passage covers 17 T cell receptor gamma chains from one sample sequenced in a study of Vδ1+ human thymocytes. General study points: Thymic TRG and TRD repertoires appeared highly polyclonal, with Gaussian CDR3 length distributions.

Extracted RNA was reverse transcribed into cDNA. Multiplex PCR used pooled V-gene forward primers and a constant-region reverse primer to amplify CDR3s. With CATT, TCRdb re-called clones from the multiplex PCR reads. This table has tens of thousands of gamma-chain clones, around 20% appearing once. No antigen has been identified for these receptors. Material for sequencing was Vdelta1+ gamma-delta thymocytes from the thymus. Described subset: FACS-sorted CD3+ TCRalphabeta- TCRVdelta1+ TCRVdelta2- thymocytes. These receptors originate from a girl less than two years old who had congenital heart surgery.

This clone showed up just a few times. This sequence joins TRGV8 and TRGJP2. Germline V lookup: CDR1 VENAVY, CDR2 YDSYNSRV. The V gene end was trimmed by 2 bases and the J gene end by 0 bases; junction bases not matched to a gene: 9. This CDR3 contains 17 residues. The CDR3 protein is CATWDIGNYSSDWIKTF. CDR3 DNA: TGTGCCACCTGGGATATCGGGAACTATAGTAGTGATTGGATCAAGACGTTT.

This clone occurred a few times. This sequence joins TRGV8 and TRGJ1 or TRGJ2. The CDR3 runs 14 residues. In germline, CDR1 is VENAVY, CDR2 YDSYNSRV. The junction had 4 bases not matched to a gene; V was cut back by 2 bases and J by 0 bases. The CDR3 protein is CATWDKANYYKKLF. CDR3 in DNA: TGTGCCACCTGGGATAAAGCGAATTATTATAAGAAACTCTTT.

This clone was seen only a few times. The V gene is TRGV9, the J gene TRGJP2. J gave up 5 bases and V 0 bases, and 6 bases lay outside the gene matches. The CDR3 spans 15 residues. The germline gives CDR1 GITISATS, CDR2 ISYDGTV (reference sequence). This CDR3 is CALWEVLESDWIKTF. As DNA, the CDR3 is TGTGCCTTGTGGGAGGTGTTGGAAAGTGATTGGATCAAGACGTTT.

Worth noting for this clone: A read error may be the cause here, since a much bigger clone is one base away. Other DNA sequences in this specimen translate into the identical CDR3. This sequence joins TRGV2 and TRGJP2. The V segment lost 3 bases and the J segment 1 base; nucleotides outside the gene matches: 2. The CDR3 contains 14 residues. CDR1 and CDR2 from the germline V gene are EGSNGY and YDSYNSKV. CDR3 in DNA: TGTGCCACCTGGGACCCTAGTAGTGATTGGATCAAGACGTTT. Residues: CATWDPSSDWIKTF.

On this clone: This sample also contains other DNA sequences that code for the same CDR3. The chain links TRGV3 to TRGJP2. CDR3 size: 17 residues. Germline V gives CDR1 VTNTFY, CDR2 YDVSTARD (reference sequence). V lost 1 base and J lost 2; bases outside the gene matches: 10. CDR3 region: CATWDRPQGSSDWIKTF. The CDR3 DNA follows: TGTGCCACCTGGGACAGACCACAGGGGAGTAGTGATTGGATCAAGACGTTT.

This clone has only a few counts. V gene TRGV8 combines with J gene TRGJ1 or TRGJ2. Germline V gene sequence: CDR1 VENAVY, CDR2 YDSYNSRV. The CDR3 loop spans 14 amino acids. V lost 2 bases and J lost 7; bases outside the gene matches: 11. Here the CDR3 reads CATWDTSGRYKKLF. DNA for the CDR3: TGTGCCACCTGGGATACCTCGGGGCGCTATAAGAAACTCTTT.

The V gene is TRGV2, the J gene TRGJP2. The length of the CDR3 is 14 residues. Germline CDR1 is EGSNGY and CDR2 is YDSYNSKV. Trimming cost V 1 base and J 11 bases; bases outside gene matches: 10. The CDR3 reads CATWDGRGAWIKTF. Written as DNA, the CDR3 is TGTGCCACCTGGGACGGCCGCGGGGCCTGGATCAAGACGTTT.

The rearrangement uses TRGV9 and TRGJP2. In germline, CDR1 is GITISATS, CDR2 ISYDGTV (reference sequence). With V trimmed by 1 base and J by 1 base, 3 bases remained unmatched. The CDR3 extends over 15 amino acids. This CDR3 reads CALWEVSSSDWIKTF. The CDR3 DNA reads as TGTGCCTTGTGGGAGGTTAGTAGTAGTGATTGGATCAAGACGTTT.

In regard to this clone: This same CDR3 is encoded by further DNA sequences in the sample. The chain recombines TRGV9 with TRGJ1 or TRGJ2. Per germline, CDR1 GITISATS and CDR2 ISYDGTV (reference sequence). The CDR3 contains 13 residues. The trim removed 4 bases at V and 1 base at J, leaving 4 bases unmatched. CDR3 protein: CALWEPNYYKKLF. The CDR3 region has the DNA TGTGCCTTGTGGGAACCAAATTATTATAAGAAACTCTTT.

The rearrangement links TRGV2 to TRGJP2. Germline CDR1 is EGSNGY and CDR2 is YDSYNSKV. The CDR3 contains 17 residues. With 5 bases clipped from V and 0 bases from J, the junction kept 12 bases outside the gene matches. This CDR3 is CATWGAEPYSSDWIKTF. CDR3 coding DNA: TGTGCCACCTGGGGGGCCGAGCCATATAGTAGTGATTGGATCAAGACGTTT.

The chain employs TRGV8 and TRGJ1 or TRGJ2. Per the germline V gene, CDR1 is VENAVY and CDR2 is YDSYNSRV. There are 16 residues in the CDR3. V trimming: 0 bases; J trimming: 6 bases; junction bases outside the gene matches: 14. CDR3 amino acids: CATWDRPRPRLYKKLF. CDR3 nucleotides: TGTGCCACCTGGGATAGGCCGAGGCCGCGACTTTATAAGAAACTCTTT.

This clone has just a few counts. The same CDR3 arises from other DNA sequences in this sample as well. V is TRGV3 and J is TRGJ1 or TRGJ2. The V gene end was trimmed by 0 bases and the J gene end by 9 bases; junction bases not matched to a gene: 5. Germline-derived CDR1 and CDR2 are VTNTFY and YDVSTARD (reference sequence). CDR3 length: 12 amino acids. The CDR3 bases are TGTGCCACCTGGGACAGGCGGGTTAAGAAACTCTTT. Its translation is CATWDRRVKKLF.

In its sample, this clone was seen a few times. This may be a read error, as it is one base from a much larger clone. The V call is TRGV9, the J call TRGJ1 or TRGJ2. Trimming at V came to 5 bases and at J to 3 bases, leaving 4 bases not matched to a gene. The CDR3 contains 12 residues. Germline CDR1 reads GITISATS; CDR2 reads ISYDGTV (reference sequence). CDR3 in amino acids: CALWVGYYKKLF. The DNA for the CDR3 is TGTGCCTTGTGGGTGGGTTATTATAAGAAACTCTTT.

This clone occurred a few times. The chain has TRGV3 and TRGJP2. Trimming removed 4 bases from V and 5 bases from J; junction bases left unmatched: 4. Germline-derived CDR1 and CDR2 are VTNTFY and YDVSTARD (reference sequence). There are 13 residues in the CDR3. CDR3 protein: CATWERSDWIKTF. The CDR3 bases are TGTGCCACCTGGGAAAGGAGTGATTGGATCAAGACGTTT.

With respect to this clone: A clone one base away is much larger, so this may be a read error. V and J are TRGV2 and TRGJ1 or TRGJ2. Looked up from germline, CDR1 is EGSNGY and CDR2 is YDSYNSKV. J gave up 8 bases and V 0 bases, and 4 bases lay outside the gene matches. The CDR3 length is 12 residues. In nucleotides, the CDR3 is TGTGCCACCTGGGACGGGGATAATAAGAAACTCTTT. It specifies CATWDGDNKKLF.

The chain has TRGV4 and TRGJ1 or TRGJ2. Germline lookup yields CDR1 EGSTGY and CDR2 YDSYTSSV. V lost 5 bases and J lost 15; bases outside the gene matches: 10. This CDR3 is 10 amino acids long. CDR3 sequence (DNA): TGTGCCACCTGGGTGGGACTTCTACTCTTT. This sequence encodes CATWVGLLLF.

On this clone itself: Other DNA sequences within the sample encode an identical CDR3. The chain couples TRGV3 to TRGJ1 or TRGJ2. CDR3 length: 13 residues. Trimming at V came to 0 bases and at J to 7 bases, leaving 6 bases not matched to a gene. CDR1 and CDR2 from the germline V gene are VTNTFY and YDVSTARD (reference sequence). The CDR3 here is CATWDRLRYKKLF. In DNA, the CDR3 is TGTGCCACCTGGGACAGGCTGAGGTATAAGAAACTCTTT.